The 18 T cell receptor beta chains presented below share a single source sample, sequenced in a study (dated by TCRdb to the mid-2010s). The library was produced with 5' RACE. Sequencing instrument: Illumina MiSeq. The public reads were quality trimmed at Q25 with fastp and then assembled into clones with MiXCR by TCRdb, keeping productive beta chains. CDR3 protein duplicates are merged, each entry listing the most common genes and DNA. This sample lists 11,000 or so distinct CDR3 sequences; under 35% were detected once. Roughly 3% of the sample rests with the top ten. Cells that were CD4+CD25+CD127-/low were isolated as Tregs. The sample was Tregs sorted from a lymph node. These receptors all come from a female donor with breast cancer.

As regards this clonotype: One end of the junction does not line up with germline, which may come from a read error. The chain joins TRBV25-1 to TRBJ1-4; D is ambiguous. CDR1 is MGHDK, CDR2 SYGVNS, per germline. CDR3 length: 17 residues. The CDR3 spells CASSEGQKFATNEKPFF. The CDR3 DNA follows: TGTGCCAGCAGTGAAGGGCAGAAATTTGCAACTAATGAAAAACCGTTTTTT.

This clonotype was observed at least ten times. The rearrangement joins TRBV7-8 to TRBJ1-2; D ambiguous. The CDR3 runs 14 residues. Trimming removed 6 bases at V and 3 bases at J, with 14 bases between. Germline V gene sequence: CDR1 SGHVS, CDR2 FQNEAQ. The CDR3 region has the DNA TGTGCCAGCAGTCCCTCTCGGGCGGACTATGGCTACACCTTC. Encoded protein: CASSPSRADYGYTF.

Ten or more counts support this clonotype. The chain is built from TRBV27 and TRBJ2-2, with TRBD2 matching 8 bases. CDR1 and CDR2 (germline): MNHEY, SMNVEV (reference sequence). The CDR3 consists of 15 residues. The trim removed 6 bases at V and 0 bases at J, leaving 3 bases unmatched. The CDR3 here is CASRYSGANTGELFF. In DNA, the CDR3 is TGTGCCAGCAGGTATAGCGGGGCGAACACCGGGGAGCTGTTTTTT.

In its sample, this clonotype was seen many times. This chain connects TRBV5-5 to TRBJ2-7; D gene uncertain. The CDR3 contains 13 residues. Between the trimmed V and J ends, which lost 6 bases and 2 bases, there was a span of 12 bases. Looked up from germline, CDR1 is SGHKS and CDR2 is YYEKEE (reference sequence). CDR3 coding DNA: TGTGCCAGCACCCCCCTAGGGACCTACGAGCAGTACTTC. It yields the protein CASTPLGTYEQYF.

By sample fraction, this clonotype is medium-sized (0.01 to 0.1%). The chain employs TRBV12-3 or TRBV12-4 and TRBJ1-1, with 10 bases identical to TRBD1. Trimming took 6 bases from V and 4 from J; bases not matched to a gene: 11. The CDR3 length is 16 residues. The CDR3 bases are TGTGCCAGCAGCCAAAGCCCGGGACAGGGGCCCACTGAAGCTTTCTTT. Its protein is CASSQSPGQGPTEAFF.

This clonotype was seen repeatedly, ten times or more. The CDR3 sequence: CASRYTGTDYNEQFF. The CDR3 region has the DNA TGTGCCAGCAGGTACACCGGGACGGACTACAATGAGCAGTTCTTC. The chain uses TRBV12-3 or TRBV12-4 and TRBJ2-1; D is possibly TRBD1 or TRBD2 (5 bases each). V was pared by 6 bases and J by 3 bases, with 15 bases between. The CDR3 is 15 residues long.

At least ten counts were recorded for this clonotype. The rearrangement links TRBV12-3 or TRBV12-4 to TRBJ2-2, with TRBD1 identical over 8 bases. This CDR3 is 14 amino acids long. After removal of 6 bases from V and 8 bases from J, the junction contained 8 bases not matched to a gene. CDR3: CASSPRDRRGELFF. CDR3 nucleotide sequence: TGTGCCAGCAGCCCCCGGGACAGGAGGGGGGAGCTGTTTTTT.

In its sample, this clonotype ranks as medium-sized (0.01 to 0.1%). The V gene is TRBV7-3, the J gene TRBJ1-1; D is possibly TRBD1 (5 bases). The CDR3 spans 14 residues. V was trimmed by 1 base and J by 7 bases, leaving 13 bases between them. Germline lookup yields CDR1 SGHTA and CDR2 FQGTGA. The CDR3 coding sequence is TGTGCCAGCAGCTTAATGGGTGGGGGGGGTGAAGCTTTCTTT. Translating it yields CASSLMGGGGEAFF. The complete variable domain, with remaining parts taken from reference TRBV7-3 and TRBJ1-1, reads GAGVSQTPSNKVTEKGKYVELRCDPISGHTALYWYRQSLGQGPEFLIYFQGTGAADDSGLPNDRFFAVRPEGSVSTLKIQRTERGDSAVYLCASSLMGGGGEAFFGQGTRLTVV.

This clonotype was seen only a few times. The chain employs TRBV13 and TRBJ1-1; 8 bases match TRBD1. V gave up 4 bases and J gave up 6 bases; unmatched junction bases: 7. This CDR3 has 14 residues. CDR1 and CDR2 (germline): PRHDT, FYEKMQ (reference sequence). The DNA for the CDR3 is TGTGCCAGCAGCTACCCTTCCAGGGGGCCTGAAGCTTTCTTT. Protein: CASSYPSRGPEAFF.

There are a few counts of this clonotype. This rearrangement joins TRBV20-1 to TRBJ2-5, with TRBD1 as a possible D gene (6 bases). Per germline, CDR1 DFQATT and CDR2 SNEGSKA (reference sequence). V gave up 3 bases and J gave up 3 bases, with 8 bases separating them. This CDR3 comprises 12 residues. The CDR3 region is CSARYREETQYF. The CDR3 DNA reads as TGCAGTGCTAGGTACAGGGAAGAGACCCAGTACTTC.

This clonotype was observed many times. A much larger clone is a single base away; this may be a read error. Given the absence of the conserved phenylalanine or tryptophan at the CDR3 end, a read error is likely. V gene TRBV4-1 combines with J gene TRBJ1-1; 8 positions agree with TRBD1. Germline-derived CDR1 and CDR2 are MGHRA and YSYEKL. The CDR3 contains 15 residues. Trimming took 3 bases from V and 0 from J; bases not matched to a gene: 3. The CDR3 reads CASSHPGQVNTEAFL. The CDR3 region has the DNA TGCGCCAGCAGCCATCCGGGACAGGTGAACACTGAAGCTTTCCTT.

Regarding this clonotype: A much larger clonotype is one base distant, so this may be a read error. The genes are TRBV6-5 and TRBJ2-3; tentative D call: TRBD2 (6 bases). Germline V lookup: CDR1 MNHEY, CDR2 SVGAGI. V lost 10 bases and J lost 7, with 15 bases in between. The CDR3 sequence is 12 residues long. CDR3 sequence reads: CATLSSGNTQYF. The CDR3 DNA reads as TGTGCCACCCTAAGTAGCGGAAATACGCAGTATTTT.

The table lists this clonotype with a few counts. The rearrangement uses TRBV20-1 and TRBJ2-1; maybe TRBD2 (6 bases). This CDR3 has 15 amino acids. The germline gives CDR1 DFQATT, CDR2 SNEGSKA (reference sequence). Trimming removed 3 bases at V and 7 bases at J, with 19 bases between. The CDR3 region is CSASGVSGAINEQFF. CDR3 in DNA: TGCAGTGCTAGCGGTGTGTCGGGAGCGATAAATGAGCAGTTCTTC.

This clonotype was counted many times. The rearrangement joins TRBV9 to TRBJ2-5, with 10 bases fitting TRBD1. CDR3 length equals 16 residues. CDR1 and CDR2 (germline): SGDLS, YYNGEE. V lost 0 bases to trimming and J lost 4 bases; unmatched junction nucleotides: 6. CDR3 region: CASSVGETGGGETQYF. The CDR3 DNA reads TGTGCCAGCAGCGTAGGTGAGACAGGGGGCGGAGAGACCCAGTACTTC.

This clonotype was observed a handful of times. CDR3 DNA: TGTGCCAGCAGCGCGGGGGTTCGAGGAAACACCATATATTTT. This codes for CASSAGVRGNTIYF. The gene calls are TRBV9 and TRBJ1-3, with a possible D match to TRBD1 (5 bases). The length of the CDR3 is 14 residues. V gave up 3 bases and J gave up 4 bases, with 11 bases separating them. CDR1 is SGDLS and CDR2 is YYNGEE in the germline V gene. The variable domain in full, with the rest retrieved from reference TRBV9 and TRBJ1-3, is DSGVTQTPKHLITATGQRVTLRCSPRSGDLSVYWYQQSLDQGLQFLIQYYNGEERAKGNILERFSAQQFPDLHSELNLSSLELGDSALYFCASSAGVRGNTIYFGEGSWLTVV.

This clonotype was seen a handful of times. The gene calls are TRBV21-1 and TRBJ1-3; the D call TRBD1 from the table was never checked on the DNA. TRBV21-1 is an annotated pseudogene. The length of the CDR3 is 14 residues. The CDR3 sequence is CASSKGQSGNTIYF. The CDR3 coding sequence is TGTGCCAGCAGCAAGGGACAGTCTGGAAACACCATATATTTT.

As for this clonotype: Possible read error: a much larger clone is one base away. The gene calls are TRBV25-1 and TRBJ2-1; D is perhaps TRBD2 (5 bases). Germline loops: CDR1 MGHDK, CDR2 SYGVNS. The CDR3 loop spans 11 amino acids. The V gene lost 10 bases and the J gene lost 4 bases, with 8 bases spanning the gap. The CDR3 is CATGGYNEQFF. In DNA, the CDR3 is TGTGCCACTGGCGGGTACAATGAGCAGTTCTTC.

The chain joins TRBV7-8 to TRBJ2-7, with 12 bases aligning to TRBD1. The germline V gene encodes CDR1 SGHVS and CDR2 FQNEAQ. The CDR3 runs 16 residues. The J segment lost 6 bases and the V segment lost 4 bases, leaving 10 bases of the junction unmatched. The CDR3 is CASSSNRGTGGAEQYF. The CDR3, as DNA: TGTGCCAGCAGCTCCAACCGAGGGACAGGGGGCGCCGAGCAGTACTTC. The whole variable domain, filled in from reference TRBV7-8 and TRBJ2-7, reads GAGVSQSPRYKVAKRGQDVALRCDPISGHVSLFWYQQALGQGPEFLTYFQNEAQLDKSGLPSDRFFAERPEGSVSTLKIQRTQQEDSAVYLCASSSNRGTGGAEQYFGPGTRLTVT.